These 4 T cell receptor beta chains share one sample of origin, sequenced in a study of blood T cell repertoires in COVID-19. Profiling relied on immunoSEQ multiplex PCR, and the TCRdb table lists in-frame clones only, not all of them. The data hold 350,000 to 400,000 clones, with about 87% observed a single time. Source material: PBMCs or T cells enriched from blood (not recorded which). These receptors were obtained from a man aged 35-49 years in a cohort exposed to, infected with or recovered from COVID-19 (not recorded which).

The chain links TRBV5-1 to TRBJ2-1, with 11 bases matching TRBD2. CDR1 and CDR2 (germline): SGHRS, YFSETQ. V was pared by 5 bases and J by 5 bases, with 6 bases of the junction left unmatched. There are 15 residues in the CDR3. The DNA for the CDR3 is TGCGCCAGCAGTCGGGAGACTAGCGGGAACAATGAGCAGTTCTTC. It encodes CASSRETSGNNEQFF.

The V gene is TRBV7-8, the J gene TRBJ2-3; no reliable D call. The CDR3 has 14 residues. Trimming removed 1 base at V and 7 bases at J, with 12 bases between. Per the germline V gene, CDR1 is SGHVS and CDR2 is FQNEAQ. CDR3 DNA sequence: TGTGCCAGCAGCTTAGTCCTAGACGCACATACGCAGTATTTT. This encodes CASSLVLDAHTQYF.

The V gene is TRBV25-1, the J gene TRBJ2-6; TRBD1 might be the D (6 bases). The germline CDR1 and CDR2 sequences are MGHDK and SYGVNS. V lost 5 bases, J lost 1 base, and 12 bases lay in between. The CDR3 is made up of 16 amino acids. CDR3 sequence (DNA): TGTGCCAGCAGTCCCGAAGGACAGTCTGGGGCCAACGTCCTGACTTTC. This codes for CASSPEGQSGANVLTF.

This chain links TRBV3-1 (or the pseudogene TRBV3-2) with TRBJ2-7, with 7 bases matching TRBD1. Germline lookup yields CDR1 LGHDT and CDR2 YNNKEL (reference sequence). Unmatched junction bases numbered 7, after V lost 2 bases and J lost 3 bases. The CDR3 is 15 residues long. CDR3: CASSQKGAGDYEQYF. CDR3 in DNA: TGTGCCAGCAGCCAAAAGGGGGCAGGGGACTACGAGCAGTACTTC.